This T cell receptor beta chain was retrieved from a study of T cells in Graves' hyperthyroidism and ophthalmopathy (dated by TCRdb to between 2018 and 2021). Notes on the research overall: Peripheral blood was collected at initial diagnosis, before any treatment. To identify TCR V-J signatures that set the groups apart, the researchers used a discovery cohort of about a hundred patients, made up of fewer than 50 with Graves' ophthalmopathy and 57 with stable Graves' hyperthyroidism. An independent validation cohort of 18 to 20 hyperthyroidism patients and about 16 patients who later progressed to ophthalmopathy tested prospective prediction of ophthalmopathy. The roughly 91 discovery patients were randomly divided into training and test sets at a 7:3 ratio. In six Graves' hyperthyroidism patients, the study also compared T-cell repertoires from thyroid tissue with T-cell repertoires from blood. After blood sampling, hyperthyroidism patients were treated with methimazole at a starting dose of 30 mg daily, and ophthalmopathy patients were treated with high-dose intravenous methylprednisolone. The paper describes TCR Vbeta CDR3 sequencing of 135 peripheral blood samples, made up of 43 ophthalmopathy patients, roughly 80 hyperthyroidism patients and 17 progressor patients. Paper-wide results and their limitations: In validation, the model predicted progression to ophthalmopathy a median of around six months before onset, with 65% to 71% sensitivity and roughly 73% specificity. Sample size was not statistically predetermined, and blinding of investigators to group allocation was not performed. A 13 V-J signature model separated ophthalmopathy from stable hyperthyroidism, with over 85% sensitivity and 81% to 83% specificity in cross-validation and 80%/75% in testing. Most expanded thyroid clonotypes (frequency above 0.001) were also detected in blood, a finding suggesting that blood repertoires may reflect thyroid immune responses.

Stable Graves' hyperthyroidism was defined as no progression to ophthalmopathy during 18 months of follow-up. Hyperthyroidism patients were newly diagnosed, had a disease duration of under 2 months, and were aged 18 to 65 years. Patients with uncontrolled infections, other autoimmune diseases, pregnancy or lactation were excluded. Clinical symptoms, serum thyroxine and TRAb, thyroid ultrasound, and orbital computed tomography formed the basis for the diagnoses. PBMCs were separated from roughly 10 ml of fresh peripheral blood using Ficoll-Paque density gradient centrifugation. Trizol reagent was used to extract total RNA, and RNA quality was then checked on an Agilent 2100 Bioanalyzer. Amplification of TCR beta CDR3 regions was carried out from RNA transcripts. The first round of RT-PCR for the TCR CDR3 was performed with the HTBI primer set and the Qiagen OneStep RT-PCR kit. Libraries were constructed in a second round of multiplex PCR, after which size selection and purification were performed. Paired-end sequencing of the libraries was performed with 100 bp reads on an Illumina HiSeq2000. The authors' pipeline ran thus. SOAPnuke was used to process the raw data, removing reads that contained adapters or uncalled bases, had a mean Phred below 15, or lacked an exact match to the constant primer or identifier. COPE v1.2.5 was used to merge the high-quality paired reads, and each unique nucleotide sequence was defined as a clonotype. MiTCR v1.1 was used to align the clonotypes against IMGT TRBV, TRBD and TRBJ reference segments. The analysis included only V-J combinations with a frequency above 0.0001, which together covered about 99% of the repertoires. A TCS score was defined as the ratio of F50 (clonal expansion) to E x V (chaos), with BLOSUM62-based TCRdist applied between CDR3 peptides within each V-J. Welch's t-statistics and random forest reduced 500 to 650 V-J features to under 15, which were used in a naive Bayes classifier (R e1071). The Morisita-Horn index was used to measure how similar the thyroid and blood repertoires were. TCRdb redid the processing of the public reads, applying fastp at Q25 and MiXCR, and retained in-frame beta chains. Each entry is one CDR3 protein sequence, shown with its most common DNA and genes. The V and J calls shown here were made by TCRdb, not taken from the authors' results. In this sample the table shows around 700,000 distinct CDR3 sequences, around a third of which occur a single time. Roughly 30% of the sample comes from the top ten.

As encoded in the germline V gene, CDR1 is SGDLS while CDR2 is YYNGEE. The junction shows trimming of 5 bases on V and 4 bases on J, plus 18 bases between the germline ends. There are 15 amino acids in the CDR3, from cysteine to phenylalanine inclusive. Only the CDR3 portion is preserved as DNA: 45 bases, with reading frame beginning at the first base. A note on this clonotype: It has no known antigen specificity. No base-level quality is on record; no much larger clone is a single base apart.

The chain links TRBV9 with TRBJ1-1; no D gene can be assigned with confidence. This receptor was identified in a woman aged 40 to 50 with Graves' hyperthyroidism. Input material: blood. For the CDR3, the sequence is CASRFSAQESTEAFF. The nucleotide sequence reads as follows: TGTGCCAGCAGATTTAGCGCGCAGGAGAGCACTGAAGCTTTCTTT. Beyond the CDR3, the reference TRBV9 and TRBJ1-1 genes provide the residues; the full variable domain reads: DSGVTQTPKHLITATGQRVTLRCSPRSGDLSVYWYQQSLDQGLQFLIQYYNGEERAKGNILERFSAQQFPDLHSELNLSSLELGDSALYFCASRFSAQESTEAFFGQGTRLTVV.